The 14 T cell receptor beta chains presented below share a single source sample, sequenced in a study of T cell responses to AZD1222 COVID-19 vaccine. Clones were sequenced by immunoSEQ multiplex PCR, and TCRdb holds only the in-frame ones, with some missing. The sample shows roughly 79,000 clones, 60% to 80% of them seen only once. The input for sequencing was peripheral blood, taken on day 0 of AZD1222 vaccination. These receptors were collected from an adult in good health.

The chain is built from TRBV5-1 and TRBJ1-2; D unresolved. V was pared by 0 bases and J by 8 bases, with 8 bases between. Germline loops: CDR1 SGHRS, CDR2 YFSETQ. The CDR3 has 12 amino acids. CDR3 DNA sequence: TGCGCCAGCAGCTTGGATGCGTACGGCTACACCTTC. It is translated as CASSLDAYGYTF.

The chain employs TRBV5-4 and TRBJ1-6; D might be TRBD1 (5 bases). Germline loops: CDR1 SGHNT, CDR2 YYREEE (reference sequence). Trimming took 1 base from V and 8 from J, leaving 10 bases between them. This CDR3 comprises 14 residues. The CDR3 region has the DNA TGTGCCAGCAGCTTGAAGGCAGGGCATTCACCCCTCCACTTT. Protein sequence: CASSLKAGHSPLHF.

This clone was seen only once. V and J are TRBV7-9 and TRBJ2-7; D gene ambiguous. This CDR3 is 13 amino acids long. Germline loops: CDR1 SEHNR, CDR2 FQNEAQ (reference sequence). The V end was cut by 2 bases, the J end by 12 bases, with 17 bases between. CDR3 sequence (DNA): TGTGCCAGCAGCTTATCTCGGGCCCCGAAAGTGTACTTC. Translated: CASSLSRAPKVYF.

The gene calls are TRBV7-9 and TRBJ1-2, with 7 bases aligning to TRBD1. This CDR3 spans 16 amino acids. The germline CDR1 and CDR2 sequences are SEHNR and FQNEAQ (reference sequence). Trimming at V came to 4 bases and at J to 2 bases, leaving 10 bases not matched to a gene. The CDR3 is CASSSSLVTGNYGYTF. CDR3 nucleotides: TGTGCCAGCAGCTCCAGCCTCGTGACAGGGAACTATGGCTACACCTTC.

The V call is TRBV29-1, the J call TRBJ1-2, with 7 positions matching TRBD1. V lost 7 bases to trimming and J lost 3 bases; unmatched junction nucleotides: 5. CDR1 is SQVTM and CDR2 is ANQGSEA in the germline V gene. CDR3 length equals 12 residues. The CDR3 protein is CSAEGADYGYTF. The DNA for the CDR3 is TGCAGCGCTGAGGGGGCCGACTATGGCTACACCTTC.

In its sample, this clone was seen a few times. The chain recombines TRBV3-1 (or the pseudogene TRBV3-2) with TRBJ2-7, with 9 bases that match TRBD2. The CDR3 sequence is 16 residues long. V dropped 5 bases and J dropped 4; count of bases not matched to a gene: 12. Germline CDR1 LGHDT, CDR2 YNNKEL (reference sequence). CDR3 in amino acids: CASSSRLAGVSYEQYF. CDR3 sequence (DNA): TGTGCCAGCAGCTCCCGTTTAGCGGGAGTATCGTACGAGCAGTACTTC.

This clone turned up a few times. This chain connects TRBV5-4 to TRBJ1-3; TRBD1 might be the D (6 bases). Germline values: CDR1 SGHNT, CDR2 YYREEE (reference sequence). V lost 2 bases and J lost 0, with 6 bases in between. The CDR3 runs 14 residues. The CDR3 coding sequence is TGTGCCAGCAGCTTACAGGGCTCTGGAAACACCATATATTTT. It codes for CASSLQGSGNTIYF.

The chain combines TRBV5-4 with TRBJ2-5; D might be TRBD2 (5 bases). The CDR3 is 15 residues long. CDR1 SGHNT and CDR2 YYREEE come from the germline V gene (reference sequence). The V gene lost 4 bases and the J gene lost 2 bases, with 15 bases spanning the gap. CDR3 bases: TGTGCCAGCAGCCAAAGAGGAGGATTACAAGAGACCCAGTACTTC. As protein: CASSQRGGLQETQYF.

V is TRBV4-1 and J is TRBJ2-7, with D perhaps given as TRBD1 or TRBD2 (5 bases each). The CDR3 length is 16 residues. The V and J ends lost 4 bases and 1 base respectively, with 17 bases between them. Germline values: CDR1 MGHRA, CDR2 YSYEKL. CDR3 bases: TGCGCCAGCAGCCCCCGAGGCGGGTCAGGGTCCTACGAGCAGTACTTC. Amino acid sequence: CASSPRGGSGSYEQYF.

V and J are TRBV7-8 and TRBJ2-7, with TRBD1 matching 7 bases. V lost 5 bases to trimming and J lost 1 base; unmatched junction nucleotides: 5. The CDR3 contains 14 residues. Looked up from germline, CDR1 is SGHVS and CDR2 is FQNEAQ. CDR3 sequence: CASSVGQASYEQYF. CDR3 DNA: TGTGCCAGCAGCGTCGGACAGGCTTCCTACGAGCAGTACTTC.

V is TRBV30 and J is TRBJ2-2; 7 bases are a match to TRBD2. The CDR3 length is 18 residues. Germline loops: CDR1 GTSNPN, CDR2 SVGIG (reference sequence). V shed 4 bases and J 4 bases; nucleotides not matched to a gene: 18. The CDR3 DNA reads TGTGCCTGGACCACCCTCGGGCACCTGGGGGGGGGCACCGGGGAGCTGTTTTTT. This codes for CAWTTLGHLGGGTGELFF.

This chain uses TRBV5-1 with TRBJ2-1; 8 bases align to TRBD2. Per the germline V gene, CDR1 is SGHRS and CDR2 is YFSETQ. The V and J ends lost 3 bases and 9 bases, in that order; junction bases with no gene match: 8. CDR3 length: 14 residues. This CDR3 is CASSSGTSLAEQFF. The CDR3 nucleotides read TGCGCCAGCAGCTCCGGGACTAGTTTAGCTGAGCAGTTCTTC.

The chain joins TRBV5-1 to TRBJ2-2, with 7 bases identical to TRBD1. After removal of 4 bases from V and 6 bases from J, the junction contained 12 bases not matched to a gene. The length of the CDR3 is 16 residues. Per germline, CDR1 SGHRS and CDR2 YFSETQ. The CDR3 reads CASSLQTGFLAGELFF. The CDR3 bases are TGCGCCAGCAGCCTACAGACAGGGTTCCTCGCCGGGGAGCTGTTTTTT. Variable domain in full (rest from reference TRBV5-1 and TRBJ2-2): KAGVTQTPRYLIKTRGQQVTLSCSPISGHRSVSWYQQTPGQGLQFLFEYFSETQRNKGNFPGRFSGRQFSNSRSEMNVSTLELGDSALYLCASSLQTGFLAGELFFGEGSRLTVL.

The chain couples TRBV5-1 to TRBJ2-1; D perhaps matches TRBD2 (5 bases). The germline CDR1 and CDR2 sequences are SGHRS and YFSETQ. This CDR3 is built from 15 residues. The V end lost 4 bases, the J end lost 1 base, and 12 bases lay between the germline ends. As DNA, the CDR3 is TGCGCCAGCAGCCCCCGCGCGGGTTCCTACAATGAGCAGTTCTTC. Translated, it gives CASSPRAGSYNEQFF.